These T cell receptor beta chains were read from a single sample in a study of identical twins. TCRdb reprocessed the 5' RACE reads with MiXCR, giving one entry per CDR3 protein. The data show 450,000 or so distinct CDR3 sequences, roughly an eighth seen once. A further study also used this sample, focusing on yellow fever vaccine responses in identical twins.

Sequences were obtained from CD4+ T cells sorted from blood. These receptors came from a woman under 30 in good health. Each CDR3 is given with its conserved first and last residue. Fields, in order: V gene, CDR3 length, CDR3 protein.

V gene: TRBV11-3; CDR3 length: 15; CDR3 protein: CASSAAGGRTGELFF
V gene: TRBV7-2; CDR3 length: 16; CDR3 protein: CASSLKSWFVAGELFF
V gene: TRBV3-1; CDR3 length: 15; CDR3 protein: CASSPGGGIRSPLHF
V gene: TRBV5-1; CDR3 length: 17; CDR3 protein: CASSLDSLAGSWNEQFF
V gene: TRBV7-2; CDR3 length: 17; CDR3 protein: CASSLVAAVSAKNIQYF
V gene: TRBV12-3/TRBV12-4; CDR3 length: 16; CDR3 protein: CASSPWRERTAETQYF
V gene: TRBV11-2; CDR3 length: 15; CDR3 protein: CASRTLLAGHNEQFF
V gene: TRBV7-2; CDR3 length: 14; CDR3 protein: CASSLAGFGGTQYF
V gene: TRBV6-5; CDR3 length: 17; CDR3 protein: CASSYSKLAGVPDTQYF
V gene: TRBV24-1; CDR3 length: 12; CDR3 protein: CATGRDQETQYF
V gene: TRBV11-2; CDR3 length: 17; CDR3 protein: CASSLRVSGETQGTQYF
V gene: TRBV6-5; CDR3 length: 17; CDR3 protein: CASSYFHGTSGQETQYF
V gene: TRBV7-2; CDR3 length: 16; CDR3 protein: CASSKRTPPPYNEQFF
V gene: TRBV20-1; CDR3 length: 14; CDR3 protein: CSATPDGASEKLFF
V gene: TRBV7-8; CDR3 length: 15; CDR3 protein: CASRRGLVDTGELFF
V gene: TRBV5-1; CDR3 length: 13; CDR3 protein: CASGQGGDTEAFF
V gene: TRBV20-1; CDR3 length: 13; CDR3 protein: CSARRLNTGELFF
V gene: TRBV7-9; CDR3 length: 16; CDR3 protein: CASSRARPGANNEQFF
V gene: TRBV6-6; CDR3 length: 13; CDR3 protein: CASSSGTSNEQYF
V gene: TRBV6-2/TRBV6-3; CDR3 length: 12; CDR3 protein: CASGLLAREQYF
V gene: TRBV20-1; CDR3 length: 15; CDR3 protein: CSARDIGHYQETQYF
V gene: TRBV5-4; CDR3 length: 14; CDR3 protein: CASSSRTGLSGYTF
V gene: TRBV6-5; CDR3 length: 13; CDR3 protein: CASSSHAGNTIYF
V gene: TRBV14; CDR3 length: 12; CDR3 protein: CASNFKGGPQFF
V gene: TRBV6-1; CDR3 length: 14; CDR3 protein: CASSGLATNYEQYF
V gene: TRBV6-2/TRBV6-3; CDR3 length: 14; CDR3 protein: CASTAGTVTYEQYF
V gene: TRBV10-3; CDR3 length: 14; CDR3 protein: CAISRDSSSDTQYF
V gene: TRBV29-1; CDR3 length: 14; CDR3 protein: CSVEEFGLPYEQYF
V gene: TRBV6-1; CDR3 length: 16; CDR3 protein: CASRTGGGRATDTQYF
V gene: TRBV20-1; CDR3 length: 17; CDR3 protein: CSARDPLGLAGWDEQFF
V gene: TRBV5-1; CDR3 length: 15; CDR3 protein: CASSPTGGSSEKLFF
V gene: TRBV5-1; CDR3 length: 14; CDR3 protein: CASSPGTFYNEQFF
V gene: TRBV28; CDR3 length: 15; CDR3 protein: CASSPRGSGYQPQHF
V gene: TRBV20-1; CDR3 length: 14; CDR3 protein: CSARAAGGNQPQHF
V gene: TRBV20-1; CDR3 length: 15; CDR3 protein: CSASHPGATNEKLFF
V gene: TRBV29-1; CDR3 length: 11; CDR3 protein: CSVVTGGSQHF
V gene: TRBV5-1; CDR3 length: 14; CDR3 protein: CASSLVVGVDIQYF
V gene: TRBV6-2/TRBV6-3; CDR3 length: 11; CDR3 protein: CASSYSDGYTF
V gene: TRBV3-1; CDR3 length: 16; CDR3 protein: CASSQGRWGGQETQYF
V gene: TRBV4-1; CDR3 length: 18; CDR3 protein: CASSQLPGAPNFLETQYF
V gene: TRBV4-2; CDR3 length: 19; CDR3 protein: CASSPKWSWGGVNTGELFF
V gene: TRBV20-1; CDR3 length: 16; CDR3 protein: CSARVISAGVSNEQFF
V gene: TRBV7-3; CDR3 length: 13; CDR3 protein: CASSPGLADEQFF
V gene: TRBV4-3; CDR3 length: 11; CDR3 protein: CASRNHHEQYF
V gene: TRBV20-1; CDR3 length: 14; CDR3 protein: CSARAGLGKNIQYF